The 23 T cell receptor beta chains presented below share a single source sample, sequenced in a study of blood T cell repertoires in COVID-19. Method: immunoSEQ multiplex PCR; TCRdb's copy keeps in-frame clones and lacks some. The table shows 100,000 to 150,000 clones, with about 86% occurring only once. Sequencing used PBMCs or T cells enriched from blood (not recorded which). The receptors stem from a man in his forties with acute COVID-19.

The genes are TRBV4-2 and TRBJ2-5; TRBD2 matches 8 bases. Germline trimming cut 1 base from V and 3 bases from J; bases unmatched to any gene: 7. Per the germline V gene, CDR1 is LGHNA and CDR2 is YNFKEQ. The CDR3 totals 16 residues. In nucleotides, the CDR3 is TGTGCCAGCAGCCAAGGTAACGGGGGGGCGAAAGAGACCCAGTACTTC. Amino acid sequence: CASSQGNGGAKETQYF.

CDR3 in DNA: TGTGCCAGCAGGCGGGGAGGTATGGAGAACACTGAAGCTTTCTTT. Its protein product is CASRRGGMENTEAFF. The rearrangement links TRBV9 to TRBJ1-1; D remains ambiguous. V was shortened by 5 bases and J by 1 base, with 15 bases between the two germline ends. The CDR3 totals 15 residues. Per germline, CDR1 SGDLS and CDR2 YYNGEE.

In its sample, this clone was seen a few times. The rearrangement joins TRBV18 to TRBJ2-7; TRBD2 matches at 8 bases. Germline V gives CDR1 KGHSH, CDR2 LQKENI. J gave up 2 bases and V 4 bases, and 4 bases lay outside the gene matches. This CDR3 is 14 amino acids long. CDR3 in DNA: TGTGCCAGCTCACTGAAGCGGGGGCCCTACGAGCAGTACTTC. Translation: CASSLKRGPYEQYF.

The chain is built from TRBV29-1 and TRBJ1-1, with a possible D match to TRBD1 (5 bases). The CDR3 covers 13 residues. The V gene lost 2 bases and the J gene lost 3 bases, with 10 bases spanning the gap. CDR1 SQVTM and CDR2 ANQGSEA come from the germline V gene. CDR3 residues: CSVERGLDTEAFF. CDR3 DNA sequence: TGCAGCGTTGAAAGGGGATTGGACACTGAAGCTTTCTTT.

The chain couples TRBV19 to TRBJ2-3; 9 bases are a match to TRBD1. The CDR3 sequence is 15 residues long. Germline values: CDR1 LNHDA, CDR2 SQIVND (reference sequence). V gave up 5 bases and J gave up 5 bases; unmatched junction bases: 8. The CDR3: CASSVDRGAGDTQYF. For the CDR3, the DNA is TGTGCCAGTAGTGTGGACAGGGGCGCGGGAGATACGCAGTATTTT.

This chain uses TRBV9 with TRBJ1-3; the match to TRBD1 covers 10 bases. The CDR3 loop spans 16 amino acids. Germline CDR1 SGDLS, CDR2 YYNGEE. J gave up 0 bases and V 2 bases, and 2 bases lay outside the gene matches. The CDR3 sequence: CASSVGDRGSGNTIYF. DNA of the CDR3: TGTGCCAGCAGCGTCGGGGACAGGGGCTCTGGAAACACCATATATTTT.

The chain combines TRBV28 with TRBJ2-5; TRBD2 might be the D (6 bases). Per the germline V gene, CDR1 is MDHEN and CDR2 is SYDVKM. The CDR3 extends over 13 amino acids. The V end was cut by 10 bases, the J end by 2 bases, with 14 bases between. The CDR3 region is CATDPGGQETQYF. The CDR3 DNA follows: TGTGCCACCGATCCTGGGGGGCAAGAGACCCAGTACTTC.

The DNA for the CDR3 is TGTGCCAGCAGTTTATCGTCGGGAGGGCCATCCTACGAGCAGTACTTC. Translation gives CASSLSSGGPSYEQYF. The J gene is TRBJ2-7, the V gene TRBV27, with 8 bases lining up with TRBD2. V gave up 0 bases and J gave up 1 base; unmatched junction bases: 5. The CDR3 loop spans 16 amino acids. The germline CDR1 and CDR2 sequences are MNHEY and SMNVEV (reference sequence).

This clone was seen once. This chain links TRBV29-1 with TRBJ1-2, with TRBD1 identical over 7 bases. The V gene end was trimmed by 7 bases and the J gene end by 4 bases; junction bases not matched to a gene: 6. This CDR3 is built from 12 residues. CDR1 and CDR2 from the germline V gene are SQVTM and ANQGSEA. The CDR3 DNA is TGCAGCGCAACAGGGGTAGTCTATGGCTACACCTTC. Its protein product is CSATGVVYGYTF.

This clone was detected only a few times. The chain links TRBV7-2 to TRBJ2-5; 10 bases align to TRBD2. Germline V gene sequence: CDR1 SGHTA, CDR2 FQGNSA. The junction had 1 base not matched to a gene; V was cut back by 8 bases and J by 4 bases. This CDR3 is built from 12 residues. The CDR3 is CASRTSGETQYF. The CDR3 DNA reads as TGTGCCAGCCGGACTAGCGGAGAGACCCAGTACTTC. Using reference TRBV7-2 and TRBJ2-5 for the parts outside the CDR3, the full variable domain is GAGVSQSPSNKVTEKGKDVELRCDPISGHTALYWYRQSLGQGLEFLIYFQGNSAPDKSGLPSDRFSAERTGGSVSTLTIQRTQQEDSAVYLCASRTSGETQYFGPGTRLLVL.

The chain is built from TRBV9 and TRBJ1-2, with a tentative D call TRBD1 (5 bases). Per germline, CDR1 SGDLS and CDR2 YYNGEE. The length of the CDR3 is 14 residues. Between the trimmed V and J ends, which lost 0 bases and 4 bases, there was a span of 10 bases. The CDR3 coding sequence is TGTGCCAGCAGCGTAGAGGGGCAGCCCTATGGCTACACCTTC. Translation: CASSVEGQPYGYTF.

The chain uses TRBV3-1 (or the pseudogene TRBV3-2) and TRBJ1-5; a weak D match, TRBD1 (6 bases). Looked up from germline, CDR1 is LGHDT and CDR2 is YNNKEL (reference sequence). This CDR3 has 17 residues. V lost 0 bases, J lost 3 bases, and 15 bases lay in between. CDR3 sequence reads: CASSQELPGHDNQPQHF. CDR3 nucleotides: TGTGCCAGCAGCCAAGAGCTGCCGGGACACGACAATCAGCCCCAGCATTTT.

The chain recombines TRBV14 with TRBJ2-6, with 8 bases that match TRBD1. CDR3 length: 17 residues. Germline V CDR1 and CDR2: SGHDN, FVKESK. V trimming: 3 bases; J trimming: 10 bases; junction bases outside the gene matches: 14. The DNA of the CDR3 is TGTGCCAGCAGCCATTTTACCCCGGGACAGGATATTAACGTCCTGACTTTC. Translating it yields CASSHFTPGQDINVLTF.

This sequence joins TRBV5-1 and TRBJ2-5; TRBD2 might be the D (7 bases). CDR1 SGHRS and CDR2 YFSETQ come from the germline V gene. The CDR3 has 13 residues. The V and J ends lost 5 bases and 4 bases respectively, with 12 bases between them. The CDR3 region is CASSSGEGETQYF. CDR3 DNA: TGCGCCAGCAGTTCAGGGGAGGGAGAGACCCAGTACTTC.

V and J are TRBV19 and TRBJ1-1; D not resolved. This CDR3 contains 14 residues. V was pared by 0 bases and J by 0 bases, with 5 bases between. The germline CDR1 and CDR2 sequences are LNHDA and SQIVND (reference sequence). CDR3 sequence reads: CASSIDRMNTEAFF. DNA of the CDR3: TGTGCCAGTAGTATAGACAGGATGAACACTGAAGCTTTCTTT. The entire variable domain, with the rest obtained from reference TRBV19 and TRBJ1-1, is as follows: DGGITQSPKYLFRKEGQNVTLSCEQNLNHDAMYWYRQDPGQGLRLIYYSQIVNDFQKGDIAEGYSVSREKKESFPLTVTSAQKNPTAFYLCASSIDRMNTEAFFGQGTRLTVV.

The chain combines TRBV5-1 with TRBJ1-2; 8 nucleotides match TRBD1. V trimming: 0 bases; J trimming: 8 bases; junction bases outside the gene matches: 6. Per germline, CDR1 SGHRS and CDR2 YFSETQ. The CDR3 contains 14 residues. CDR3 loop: CASSLDQGARGYTF. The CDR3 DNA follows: TGCGCCAGCAGCTTGGATCAGGGGGCAAGGGGCTACACCTTC.

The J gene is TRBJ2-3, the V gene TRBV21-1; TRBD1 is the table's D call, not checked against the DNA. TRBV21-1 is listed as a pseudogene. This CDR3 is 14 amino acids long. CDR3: CASSLKQVSDTQYF. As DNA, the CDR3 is TGTGCCAGCAGCCTAAAACAGGTCTCAGATACGCAGTATTTT.

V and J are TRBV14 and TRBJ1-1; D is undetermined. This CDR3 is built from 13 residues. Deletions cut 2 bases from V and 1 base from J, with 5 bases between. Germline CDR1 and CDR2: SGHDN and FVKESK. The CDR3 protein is CASSQSRNTEAFF. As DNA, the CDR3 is TGTGCCAGCAGCCAAAGTAGGAACACTGAAGCTTTCTTT.

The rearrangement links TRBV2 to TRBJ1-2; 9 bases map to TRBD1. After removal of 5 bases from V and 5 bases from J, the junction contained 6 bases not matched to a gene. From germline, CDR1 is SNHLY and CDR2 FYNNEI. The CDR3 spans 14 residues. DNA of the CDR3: TGTGCCAGCAGTCCGGGACAGGGATGGTATGGCTACACCTTC. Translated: CASSPGQGWYGYTF.

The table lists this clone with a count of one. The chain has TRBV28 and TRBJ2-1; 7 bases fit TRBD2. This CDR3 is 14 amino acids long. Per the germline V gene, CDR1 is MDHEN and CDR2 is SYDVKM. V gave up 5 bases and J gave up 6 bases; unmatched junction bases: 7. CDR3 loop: CASSSASGLNEQFF. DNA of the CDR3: TGTGCCAGCAGTAGTGCTAGCGGACTCAATGAGCAGTTCTTC.

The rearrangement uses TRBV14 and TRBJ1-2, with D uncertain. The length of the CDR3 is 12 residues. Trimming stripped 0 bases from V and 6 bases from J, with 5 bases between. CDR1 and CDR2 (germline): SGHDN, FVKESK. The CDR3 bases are TGTGCCAGCAGCCAAGAACTGGATGGCTACACCTTC. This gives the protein CASSQELDGYTF.

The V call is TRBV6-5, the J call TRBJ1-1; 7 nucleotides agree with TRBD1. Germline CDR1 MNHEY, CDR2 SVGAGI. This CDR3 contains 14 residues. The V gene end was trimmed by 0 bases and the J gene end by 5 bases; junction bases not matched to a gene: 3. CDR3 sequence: CASSYSRGKTEAFF. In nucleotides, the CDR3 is TGTGCCAGCAGTTACTCCAGGGGGAAGACTGAAGCTTTCTTT.

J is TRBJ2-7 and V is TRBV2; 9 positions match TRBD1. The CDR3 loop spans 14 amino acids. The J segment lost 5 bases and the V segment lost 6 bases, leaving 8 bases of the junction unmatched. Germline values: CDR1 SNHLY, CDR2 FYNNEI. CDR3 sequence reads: CASRGTGKIHEQYF. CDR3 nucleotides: TGTGCCAGCAGGGGGACAGGGAAGATTCACGAGCAGTACTTC.